Detailed here is one TCR beta chain. The sample is drawn from a study of human T cells and chemical hapten exposure. Trimming took 3 bases from V and 7 from J, leaving 4 bases between them. CDR1 is PRHDT and CDR2 is FYEKMQ in the germline V gene (reference sequence). This CDR3 is built from 12 residues. TCRdb reprocessed the RACE reads with MiXCR, giving one entry per CDR3 protein. The sample has 250,000 to 300,000 distinct CDR3 sequences, almost 8% seen once. Time point reported: pre-sensitization, week 0. Treatment in this sample: therapeutic diphenylcyclopropenone sensitization with weekly scalp DPC. Sequencing started from total RNA isolated from unfractionated whole blood.

The chain employs TRBV13 and TRBJ1-6; unclear D gene. Sample: whole blood, taken in connection with sensitization to the hapten diphenylcyclopropenone (DPC). The clonotype was recovered from a man younger than 35 with alopecia areata. Some clones in this sample may be carry-over from other donors' samples. As DNA, the CDR3 is TGTGCCAGCAGCTTTCGAAATTCACCCCTCCACTTT. Its translation is CASSFRNSPLHF.